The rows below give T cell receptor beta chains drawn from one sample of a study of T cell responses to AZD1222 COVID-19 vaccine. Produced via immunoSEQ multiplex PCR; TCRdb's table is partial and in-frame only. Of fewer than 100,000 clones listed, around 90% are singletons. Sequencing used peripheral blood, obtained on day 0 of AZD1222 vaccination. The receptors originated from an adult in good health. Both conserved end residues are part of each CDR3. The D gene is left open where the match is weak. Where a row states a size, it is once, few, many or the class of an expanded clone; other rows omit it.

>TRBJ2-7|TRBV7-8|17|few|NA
CASSFGVAETLTYEQYF
TGTGCCAGCAGCTTCGGTGTAGCGGAAACTTTAACCTACGAGCAGTACTTC
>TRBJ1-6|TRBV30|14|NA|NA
CAWRTSSYNSPLHF
TGTGCCTGGAGAACAAGCTCCTATAATTCACCCCTCCACTTT
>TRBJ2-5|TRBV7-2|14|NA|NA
CASSLEWGQETQYF
TGTGCCAGCAGCTTAGAGTGGGGGCAGGAGACCCAGTACTTC
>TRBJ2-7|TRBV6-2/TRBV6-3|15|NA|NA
CASSSQRVAAYEQYF
TGTGCCAGCAGCTCCCAAAGGGTGGCAGCCTACGAGCAGTACTTC
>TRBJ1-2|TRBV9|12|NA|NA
CASSKREGGYTF
TGTGCCAGCAGCAAAAGGGAGGGTGGCTACACCTTC
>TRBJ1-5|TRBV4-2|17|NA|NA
CASSQGVRQDSNQPQHF
TGTGCCAGCAGCCAAGGGGTTAGACAGGATAGCAATCAGCCCCAGCATTTT
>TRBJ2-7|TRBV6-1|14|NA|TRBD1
CASSEPRGSAEQYF
TGTGCCAGCAGTGAACCCAGGGGGTCCGCCGAGCAGTACTTC
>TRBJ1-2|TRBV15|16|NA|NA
CATSRDLSGNGGGYTF
TGTGCCACCAGCAGAGATCTAAGCGGGAACGGCGGGGGCTACACCTTC
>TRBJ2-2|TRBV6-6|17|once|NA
CASSRPGGQGSPGELFF
TGTGCCAGCAGTCGGCCCGGGGGGCAGGGGTCCCCCGGGGAGCTGTTTTTT
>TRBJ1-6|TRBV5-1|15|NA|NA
CASSLGDLAVTPLHF
TGCGCCAGCAGCTTGGGGGACCTCGCGGTGACACCCCTCCACTTT
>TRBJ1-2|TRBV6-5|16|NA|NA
CASSYSAFRDPYGYTF
TGTGCCAGCAGTTACTCGGCCTTCAGGGATCCCTATGGCTACACCTTC
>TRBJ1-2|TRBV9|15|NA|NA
CASSARPGDYYGYTF
TGTGCCAGCAGCGCGCGTCCCGGGGACTACTATGGCTACACCTTC
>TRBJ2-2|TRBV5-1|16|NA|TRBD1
CASSLAGGPWTGELFF
TGCGCCAGCAGCTTGGCAGGGGGCCCGTGGACCGGGGAGCTGTTTTTT
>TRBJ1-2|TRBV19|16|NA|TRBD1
CASSETEGGPFYGYTF
TGTGCCAGTTCGGAGACGGAAGGGGGCCCGTTCTATGGCTACACCTTC
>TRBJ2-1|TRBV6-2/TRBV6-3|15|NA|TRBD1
CASSSPGQGANEQFF
TGTGCCAGCAGTTCACCGGGACAGGGGGCCAATGAGCAGTTCTTC
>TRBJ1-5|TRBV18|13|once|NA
CASSPDGNQPQHF
TGTGCCAGCTCACCGGACGGCAATCAGCCCCAGCATTTT
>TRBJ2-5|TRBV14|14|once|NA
CASSPVGGGETQYF
TGTGCCAGCAGCCCCGTCGGGGGTGGAGAGACCCAGTACTTC
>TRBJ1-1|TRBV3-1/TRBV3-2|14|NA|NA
CASSQDPSYTEAFF
TGTGCCAGCAGCCAAGATCCCAGTTACACTGAAGCTTTCTTT
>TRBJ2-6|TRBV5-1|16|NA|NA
CASSTQRGGGANVLTF
TGCGCCAGCAGCACTCAAAGGGGTGGTGGGGCCAACGTCCTGACTTTC
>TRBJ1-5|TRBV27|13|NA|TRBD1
CASSQRQGQPQHF
TGTGCCAGCAGTCAGAGACAGGGTCAGCCCCAGCATTTT
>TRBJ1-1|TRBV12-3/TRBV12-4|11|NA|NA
CASTRHTEAFF
TGTGCCAGCACCCGGCACACTGAAGCTTTCTTT
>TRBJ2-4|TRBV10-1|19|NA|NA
CASSVPRGLREKAKNIQYF
TGCGCCAGCAGTGTTCCTAGGGGGCTCCGGGAGAAAGCCAAAAACATTCAGTACTTC
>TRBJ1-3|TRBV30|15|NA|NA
CAWMGLGLPGNTIYF
TGTGCCTGGATGGGCCTAGGTCTACCCGGAAACACCATATATTTT
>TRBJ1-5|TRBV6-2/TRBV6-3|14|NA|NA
CASSYLTQDQPQHF
TGTGCCAGCAGTTACCTGACACAGGATCAGCCCCAGCATTTT
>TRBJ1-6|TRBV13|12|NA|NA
CASSSTNSPLHF
TGTGCCAGCAGCTCGACAAATTCACCCCTCCACTTT
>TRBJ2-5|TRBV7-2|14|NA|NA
CASSFAGAVETQYF
TGTGCCAGCAGCTTCGCGGGGGCCGTGGAGACCCAGTACTTC
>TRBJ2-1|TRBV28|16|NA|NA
CASSPPGANSYNEQFF
TGTGCCAGCAGTCCCCCAGGAGCGAACTCCTACAATGAGCAGTTCTTC
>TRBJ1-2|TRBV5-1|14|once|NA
CASSPGQGESGYTF
TGCGCCAGCAGCCCGGGCCAGGGAGAGAGTGGCTACACCTTC
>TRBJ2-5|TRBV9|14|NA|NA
CASSVSGTKETQYF
TGTGCCAGCAGCGTATCTGGGACCAAAGAGACCCAGTACTTC
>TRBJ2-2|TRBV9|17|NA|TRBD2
CASSVLAGGRNTGELFF
TGTGCCAGCAGTGTTCTAGCGGGGGGGCGGAACACCGGGGAGCTGTTTTTT
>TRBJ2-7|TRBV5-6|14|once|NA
CASTHRDRLGEQYF
TGTGCCAGCACCCACCGGGACAGACTAGGCGAGCAGTACTTC
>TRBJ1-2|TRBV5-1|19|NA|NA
CASSLLSSPGAPDLSGYTF
TGCGCCAGCAGCTTGCTGTCGAGCCCAGGAGCTCCCGACCTTAGCGGCTACACCTTC
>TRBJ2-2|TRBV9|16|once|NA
CASSVEGSGGTGELFF
TGTGCCAGCAGCGTAGAAGGTTCGGGTGGGACCGGGGAGCTGTTTTTT
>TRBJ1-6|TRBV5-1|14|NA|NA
CASSSSSYNSPLHF
TGCGCCAGCAGCTCTAGCTCCTATAATTCACCCCTCCACTTT
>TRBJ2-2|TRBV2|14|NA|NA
CASRPQVNTGELFF
TGTGCCAGCAGACCTCAGGTTAACACCGGGGAGCTGTTTTTT
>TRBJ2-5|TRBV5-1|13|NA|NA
CASSSGSVETQYF
TGCGCCAGCAGCTCGGGGAGCGTGGAGACCCAGTACTTC
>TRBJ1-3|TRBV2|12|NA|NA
CASSVNKNTIYF
TGTGCCAGCAGTGTAAATAAAAACACCATATATTTT
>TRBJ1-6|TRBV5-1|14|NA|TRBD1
CASSPSTGDSPLHF
TGCGCCAGCAGCCCCTCGACAGGGGATTCACCCCTCCACTTT
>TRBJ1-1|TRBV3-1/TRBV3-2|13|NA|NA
CASSQAKGRGAFF
TGTGCCAGCAGCCAAGCAAAGGGGCGGGGAGCTTTCTTT
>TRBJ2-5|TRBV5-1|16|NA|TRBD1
CASSFNPGTGGETQYF
TGCGCCAGCAGCTTCAATCCCGGGACAGGGGGAGAGACCCAGTACTTC
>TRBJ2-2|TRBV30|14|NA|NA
CAWSDEGWTGELFF
TGTGCCTGGAGCGATGAGGGGTGGACCGGGGAGCTGTTTTTT
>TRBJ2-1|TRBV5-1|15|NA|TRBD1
CASSPGTGTYNEQFF
TGCGCCAGCAGCCCCGGGACAGGGACCTACAATGAGCAGTTCTTC
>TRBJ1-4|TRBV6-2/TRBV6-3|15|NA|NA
CASSSPGIAAEKLFF
TGTGCCAGCAGTTCTCCGGGGATTGCGGCTGAAAAACTGTTTTTT
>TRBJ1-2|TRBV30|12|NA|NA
CAWQQGIGGYTF
TGTGCCTGGCAACAGGGAATTGGTGGCTACACCTTC
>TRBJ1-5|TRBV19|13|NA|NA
CASSTQWDQPQHF
TGTGCCAGTAGTACTCAGTGGGATCAGCCCCAGCATTTT
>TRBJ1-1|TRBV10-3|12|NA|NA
CAITEDGTEAFF
TGTGCCATCACGGAGGACGGCACTGAAGCTTTCTTT